Listed here are 18 T cell receptor beta chains from one sample, sequenced in a study of OX40 agonist ivuxolimab in advanced cancers. The repertoire was sequenced with immunoSEQ multiplex PCR; TCRdb's copy has only in-frame clones and lacks some. The repertoire has about 73,000 clones, roughly 90% of them found once; the top ten carry approximately 0.79%. Sequences were derived from CD4+ or CD8+ T cells sorted from blood, sampled in a trial of the OX40 agonist ivuxolimab. All receptors derive from an adult with an advanced solid tumor such as melanoma, head and neck, liver or kidney cancer.

The chain links TRBV11-2 to TRBJ2-4; 8 positions match TRBD2. The CDR3 length is 16 residues. With V trimmed by 7 bases and J by 0 bases, 8 bases remained unmatched. Germline loops: CDR1 SGHAT, CDR2 FQNNGV. This CDR3 is CASTGGPWGAKNIQYF. The DNA for the CDR3 is TGTGCCAGCACGGGGGGGCCCTGGGGAGCCAAAAACATTCAGTACTTC.

J is TRBJ2-1 and V is TRBV11-3; 7 nucleotides align to TRBD1. This CDR3 spans 16 amino acids. J was trimmed by 0 bases and V by 3 bases; bases with no gene match: 5. Per germline, CDR1 SGHNT and CDR2 YENEEA. The CDR3, as DNA: TGTGCCAGCAGCTTTAGAGGGGGCCTCTCCTACAATGAGCAGTTCTTC. It is translated as CASSFRGGLSYNEQFF.

The rearrangement uses TRBV2 and TRBJ2-7; D gene uncertain. Germline V gene data show CDR1 as SNHLY and CDR2 as FYNNEI. Trimming removed 3 bases at V and 6 bases at J, with 9 bases between. This CDR3 comprises 12 residues. CDR3 region: CASSDVGTEQYF. The CDR3 region has the DNA TGTGCCAGCAGTGATGTGGGTACCGAGCAGTACTTC.

CDR3 residues: CASRSGGQGNTGELFF. CDR3 in DNA: TGTGCCAGCCGTAGCGGGGGACAAGGCAACACCGGGGAGCTGTTTTTT. The rearrangement joins TRBV19 to TRBJ2-2; 9 bases are a match to TRBD2. Germline V CDR1 and CDR2: LNHDA, SQIVND (reference sequence). CDR3 size: 16 residues. J lost 2 bases, V lost 9 bases, and 10 bases had no gene match.

The V gene is TRBV19, the J gene TRBJ1-5, with unresolved D. V lost 2 bases to trimming and J lost 1 base, with 9 bases between them. Germline CDR1 reads LNHDA; CDR2 reads SQIVND (reference sequence). The CDR3 is 15 residues long. For the CDR3, the DNA is TGTGCCAGTAGTATATCAGGCTCCAGCAATCAGCCCCAGCATTTT. This translates into CASSISGSSNQPQHF.

The V call is TRBV6-1, the J call TRBJ2-3; no definite D call. This CDR3 contains 14 residues. The V gene's germline CDR1 is MNHNS and CDR2 SASEGT. Trimming removed 4 bases from V and 6 bases from J, with 14 bases in between. The CDR3 here is CASSGARTVDTQYF. In DNA, the CDR3 is TGTGCCAGCAGTGGGGCCAGAACCGTTGATACGCAGTATTTT.

This rearrangement joins TRBV5-1 to TRBJ2-7; 7 bases match TRBD2. V lost 0 bases and J lost 5; bases outside the gene matches: 8. The CDR3 consists of 15 residues. The germline CDR1 and CDR2 sequences are SGHRS and YFSETQ. DNA for the CDR3: TGCGCCAGCAGCTTGGTTCTAGCGGCGAGGGACGAGCAGTACTTC. It specifies CASSLVLAARDEQYF.

By share, this clone counts as medium-sized. Other DNA sequences in this sample translate to the same CDR3. The chain is built from TRBV19 and TRBJ1-5; D perhaps matches TRBD1 (6 bases). The ends were cut back, 8 bases at V and 7 bases at J, with 15 bases in the middle. This CDR3 comprises 13 residues. From germline, CDR1 is LNHDA and CDR2 SQIVND (reference sequence). CDR3 nucleotides: TGTGCCAGTTCCGGACAGACCGAGCAGCCCCAGCATTTT. It encodes CASSGQTEQPQHF.

The genes are TRBV5-6 and TRBJ1-2; D is perhaps TRBD1 (5 bases). The CDR3 has 11 amino acids. With 1 base removed from V and 8 bases from J, the gap between germline ends came to 6 bases. Germline V gene sequence: CDR1 SGHDT, CDR2 YYEEEE. The CDR3 DNA reads TGTGCCAGCAGCTTGCAGGGAGGCTACACCTTC. Translated: CASSLQGGYTF.

The chain carries TRBV6-1 and TRBJ2-3; TRBD1 might be the D (6 bases). Between the trimmed V and J ends, which lost 6 bases and 2 bases, there was a span of 12 bases. From germline, CDR1 is MNHNS and CDR2 SASEGT. The CDR3 loop spans 14 amino acids. For the CDR3, the DNA is TGTGCCAGCAGACCAGGGGACATCACAGATACGCAGTATTTT. Encoded protein: CASRPGDITDTQYF.

The chain employs TRBV6-1 and TRBJ1-2, with D maybe TRBD1 (6 bases). CDR1 and CDR2 (germline): MNHNS, SASEGT. V lost 6 bases, J lost 4 bases, and 18 bases lay in between. The CDR3 sequence is 15 residues long. The chain's CDR3 is CASRESGDLGYGYTF. The CDR3 DNA reads as TGTGCCAGCAGAGAATCAGGGGATTTAGGCTATGGCTACACCTTC.

The V gene is TRBV9, the J gene TRBJ1-6; TRBD1 matches 7 bases. V shed 4 bases and J 0 bases; nucleotides not matched to a gene: 7. The CDR3 length is 17 residues. Looked up from germline, CDR1 is SGDLS and CDR2 is YYNGEE. CDR3 protein: CASSSRQGSSYNSPLHF. The CDR3 nucleotides read TGTGCCAGCAGCTCAAGACAGGGTAGCTCCTATAATTCACCCCTCCACTTT.

The chain joins TRBV4-1 to TRBJ2-5, with 8 positions matching TRBD1. The length of the CDR3 is 15 residues. CDR1 is MGHRA and CDR2 is YSYEKL in the germline V gene. After removal of 1 base from V and 5 bases from J, the junction contained 6 bases not matched to a gene. CDR3 in DNA: TGCGCCAGCAGCCAAGGTCAGGGGGCGAGGGAGACCCAGTACTTC. It is translated as CASSQGQGARETQYF.

V gene TRBV19 combines with J gene TRBJ1-1; D remains unclear. The length of the CDR3 is 11 residues. Per the germline V gene, CDR1 is LNHDA and CDR2 is SQIVND (reference sequence). V was cut by 7 bases and J by 4 bases, with 7 bases left in between. The CDR3 spells CASTHLTEAFF. CDR3 nucleotide sequence: TGTGCCAGTACCCACCTCACTGAAGCTTTCTTT.

CDR3 protein: CASTPLGGADTQYF. CDR3 DNA: TGTGCCAGTACTCCCTTGGGAGGGGCAGATACGCAGTATTTT. The chain employs TRBV19 and TRBJ2-3, with 7 nucleotides matching TRBD2. Germline-derived CDR1 and CDR2 are LNHDA and SQIVND (reference sequence). Trimming cost V 7 bases and J 4 bases; bases outside gene matches: 8. The CDR3 is 14 amino acids. Together with reference TRBV19 and TRBJ2-3, the CDR3 gives the full variable domain: DGGITQSPKYLFRKEGQNVTLSCEQNLNHDAMYWYRQDPGQGLRLIYYSQIVNDFQKGDIAEGYSVSREKKESFPLTVTSAQKNPTAFYLCASTPLGGADTQYFGPGTRLTVL.

About this clone itself: At the DNA level, this CDR3 is encoded by other sequences in the same sample as well. The chain has TRBV5-1 and TRBJ1-1; D is unresolved. V was cut by 2 bases and J by 1 base, with 6 bases left in between. CDR3 length: 13 amino acids. Germline V gene sequence: CDR1 SGHRS, CDR2 YFSETQ. CDR3 protein: CASSFQENTEAFF. CDR3 sequence (DNA): TGCGCCAGCAGCTTTCAGGAGAACACTGAAGCTTTCTTT.

This clone was counted a few times. This chain joins TRBV6-1 and TRBJ1-5; no firm D call. Looked up from germline, CDR1 is MNHNS and CDR2 is SASEGT. Trimming left V 1 base short and J 4 bases short, with 8 bases between. This CDR3 is 14 amino acids long. The CDR3 loop reads CASSEVTVNQPQHF. The CDR3 nucleotides read TGTGCCAGCAGTGAAGTTACAGTTAATCAGCCCCAGCATTTT.

V is TRBV11-3 and J is TRBJ2-1; D perhaps matches TRBD2 (6 bases). V was shortened by 5 bases and J by 4 bases, with 15 bases between the two germline ends. This CDR3 region has 15 residues. CDR1 is SGHNT, CDR2 YENEEA, per germline. CDR3 bases: TGTGCCAGCAGCCCGAACGCCGGGAGTTACAATGAGCAGTTCTTC. Translating gives CASSPNAGSYNEQFF.